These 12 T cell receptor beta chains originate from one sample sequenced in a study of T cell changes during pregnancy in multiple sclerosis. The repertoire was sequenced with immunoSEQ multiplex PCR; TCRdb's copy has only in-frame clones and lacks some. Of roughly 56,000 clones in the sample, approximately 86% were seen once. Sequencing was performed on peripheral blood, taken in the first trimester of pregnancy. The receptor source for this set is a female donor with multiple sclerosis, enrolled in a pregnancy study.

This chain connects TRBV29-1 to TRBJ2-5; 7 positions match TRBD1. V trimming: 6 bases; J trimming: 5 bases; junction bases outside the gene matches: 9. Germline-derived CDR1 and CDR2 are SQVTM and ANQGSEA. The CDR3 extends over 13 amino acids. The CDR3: CSVLTGQEETQYF. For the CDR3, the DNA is TGCAGCGTCCTGACAGGGCAGGAGGAGACCCAGTACTTC.

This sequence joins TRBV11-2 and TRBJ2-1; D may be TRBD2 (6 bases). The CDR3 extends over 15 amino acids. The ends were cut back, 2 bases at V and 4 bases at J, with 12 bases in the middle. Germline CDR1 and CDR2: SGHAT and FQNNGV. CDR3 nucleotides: TGTGCCAGCAGCTTATTGGGACTCAAATACAATGAGCAGTTCTTC. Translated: CASSLLGLKYNEQFF.

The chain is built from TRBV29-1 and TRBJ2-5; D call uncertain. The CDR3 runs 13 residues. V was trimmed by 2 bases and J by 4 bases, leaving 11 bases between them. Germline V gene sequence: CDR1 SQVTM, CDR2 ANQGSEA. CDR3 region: CSVESRSGETQYF. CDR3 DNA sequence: TGCAGCGTTGAAAGTCGGTCTGGAGAGACCCAGTACTTC.

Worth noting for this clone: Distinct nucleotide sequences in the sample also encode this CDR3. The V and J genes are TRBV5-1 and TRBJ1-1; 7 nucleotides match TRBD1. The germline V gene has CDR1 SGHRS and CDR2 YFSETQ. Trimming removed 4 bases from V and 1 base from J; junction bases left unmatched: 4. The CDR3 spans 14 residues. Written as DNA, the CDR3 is TGCGCCAGCAGCCCGGGGACAGCGAACACTGAAGCTTTCTTT. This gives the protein CASSPGTANTEAFF.

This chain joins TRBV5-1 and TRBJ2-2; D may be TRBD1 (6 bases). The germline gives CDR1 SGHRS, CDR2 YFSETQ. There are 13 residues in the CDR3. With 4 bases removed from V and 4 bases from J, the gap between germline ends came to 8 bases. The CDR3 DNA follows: TGCGCCAGCAGCCGGACAGCCACCGGGGAGCTGTTTTTT. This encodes CASSRTATGELFF. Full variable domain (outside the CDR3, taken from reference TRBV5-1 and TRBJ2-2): KAGVTQTPRYLIKTRGQQVTLSCSPISGHRSVSWYQQTPGQGLQFLFEYFSETQRNKGNFPGRFSGRQFSNSRSEMNVSTLELGDSALYLCASSRTATGELFFGEGSRLTVL.

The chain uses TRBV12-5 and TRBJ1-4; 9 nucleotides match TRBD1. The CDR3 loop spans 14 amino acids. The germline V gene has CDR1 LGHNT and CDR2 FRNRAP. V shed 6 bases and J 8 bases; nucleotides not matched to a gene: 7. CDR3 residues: CASGPDRGQEKLFF. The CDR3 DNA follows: TGTGCTAGTGGCCCGGACAGGGGTCAGGAAAAACTGTTTTTT.

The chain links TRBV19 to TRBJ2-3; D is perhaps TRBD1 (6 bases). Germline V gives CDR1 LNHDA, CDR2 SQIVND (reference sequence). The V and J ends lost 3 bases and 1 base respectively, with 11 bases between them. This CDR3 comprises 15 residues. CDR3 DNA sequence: TGTGCCAGTAGTATCTGGGACAAACGCACAGATACGCAGTATTTT. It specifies CASSIWDKRTDTQYF.

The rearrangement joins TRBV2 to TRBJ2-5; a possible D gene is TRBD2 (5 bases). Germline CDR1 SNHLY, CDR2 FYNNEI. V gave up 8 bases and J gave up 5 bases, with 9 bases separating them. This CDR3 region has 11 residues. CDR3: CASAWRETQYF. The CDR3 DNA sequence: TGTGCCAGCGCCTGGAGGGAGACCCAGTACTTC.

DNA for the CDR3: TGTGCCAGCAGTGATTTCCAGCGGGGGTACAATGAGCAGTTCTTC. Its protein product is CASSDFQRGYNEQFF. The rearrangement uses TRBV2 and TRBJ2-1; 8 bases map to TRBD2. V gave up 3 bases and J gave up 4 bases; unmatched junction bases: 5. The CDR3 totals 15 residues. CDR1 and CDR2 from the germline V gene are SNHLY and FYNNEI.

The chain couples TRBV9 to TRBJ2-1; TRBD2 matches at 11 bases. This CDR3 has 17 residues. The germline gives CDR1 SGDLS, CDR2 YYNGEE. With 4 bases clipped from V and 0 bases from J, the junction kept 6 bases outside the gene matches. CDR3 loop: CASSRQLAGDSYNEQFF. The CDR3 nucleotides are TGTGCCAGCAGCCGACAACTAGCGGGAGACTCCTACAATGAGCAGTTCTTC.

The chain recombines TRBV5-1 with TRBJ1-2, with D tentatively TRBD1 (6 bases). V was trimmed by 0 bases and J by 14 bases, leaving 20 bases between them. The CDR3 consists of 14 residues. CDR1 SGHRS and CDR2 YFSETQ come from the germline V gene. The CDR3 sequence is CASSLAGDMPSRTF. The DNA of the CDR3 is TGCGCCAGCAGCTTGGCAGGGGACATGCCCTCTAGGACCTTC. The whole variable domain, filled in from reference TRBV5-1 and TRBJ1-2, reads KAGVTQTPRYLIKTRGQQVTLSCSPISGHRSVSWYQQTPGQGLQFLFEYFSETQRNKGNFPGRFSGRQFSNSRSEMNVSTLELGDSALYLCASSLAGDMPSRTFGSGTRLTVV.

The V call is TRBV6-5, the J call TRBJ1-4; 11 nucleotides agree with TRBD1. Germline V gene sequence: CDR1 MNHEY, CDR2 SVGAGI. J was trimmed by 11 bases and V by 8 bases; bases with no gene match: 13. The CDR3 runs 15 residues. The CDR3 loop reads CASGTSGQGARKLFF. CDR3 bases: TGTGCCAGCGGCACTTCCGGACAGGGGGCGCGGAAACTGTTTTTT.